Included here is one TCR beta chain sequence, with context. What antigen it recognizes has not been identified. Base qualities are not at hand, and no much larger clone is one base apart. TCR beta CDR3 regions were sequenced from DNA using the immunoSEQ Assay. Per the authors' processing: T cell density was computed as TCR beta template counts normalized to usable DNA estimated by amplifying housekeeping genes. Using the preseqR package, richness was estimated by extrapolating to 120,000 templates for tissue samples and 400,000 templates for PBMC samples. Clonality was defined as one minus Pielou's evenness. Tissue-enriched TCRs were identified through differential abundance testing performed on productive amino-acid clonotypes, with a minimum total count of 5 and an alpha of 0.1. The Jaccard Index and the Morisita Overlap Index were used to measure how much the repertoires overlapped between compartments. GLIPH grouped TCR beta CDR3s together with public tetramer-defined viral CDR3s, and a viral motif had to include at least three viral sequences and show V-gene enrichment. The table comes from immuneACCESS by way of TCRdb, which keeps in-frame sequences with V and J called. Part of the clones is missing from these tables; in studies checked, under half for an unresolved V gene and the rest for unknown reasons. V, J and clone size are taken as reported in that table, and D and trimming were inferred from the DNA itself. Counted in this sample were roughly 33,000 clones; about 90% of them appeared once. The ten largest clonotypes hold roughly 4.5% of the sample.

V lost 0 bases and J lost 3 bases, and the count of bases not matched to a germline gene is 1. The CDR3 runs 14 amino acids, cysteine and phenylalanine included. The DNA shown is the 42-base CDR3, in frame from base 1. CDR1 is given as SGHTA and CDR2 as FQGNSA, both from the germline V gene. This sample was taken from a study of T cells in localized non-small cell lung cancer (dated by TCRdb to 2019 to 2021). Some background on the complete study: T cell repertoires of hundreds of early-stage NSCLC patients were analyzed, with tumors being compared against uninvolved tumor-adjacent lungs. The cohort consisted of roughly 240 treatment-naive NSCLC patients whose localized lung tumors had been resected. NSCLC patients had a mean age of roughly 69 years, and around 140 were male and 107 female.

At diagnosis, peripheral blood, uninvolved tumor-adjacent lung and tumor were collected and stored as a combination of fresh-frozen and FFPE material. For TCR repertoire profiling, blood samples were analyzed in the form of peripheral blood mononuclear cells. Broad study findings and their caveats: Since the design was exploratory, TCR variables were selected using unadjusted p-values with no false-discovery rate correction. Because multi-region sequencing of the tumors was not done, intratumor heterogeneity could not be ruled out. Higher T cell density in blood was associated with longer overall survival, whereas higher clonality in adjacent lung was associated with shorter survival. Uninvolved tumor-adjacent lung showed the highest T cell clonality, higher than tumor, which suggests more focused antigenic responses in the adjacent lung. A median of approximately 55 of the top 100 tumor clones were detected in paired uninvolved adjacent lung, and 28 of these tumor clones were also found among the top 100 clones of the paired uninvolved adjacent lung.

The receptor was isolated from a man between 40 and 69 years old with stage I lung adenocarcinoma. The rearranged segments are TRBV7-2 and TRBJ1-2; 7 central bases correspond to TRBD1. The sequences come from peripheral blood, collected before any cancer treatment. The CDR3 reads CASSLAGGDYGYTF. DNA sequence: TGTGCCAGCAGCTTAGCAGGGGGCGACTATGGCTACACCTTC. With the portions outside the CDR3 filled from the reference TRBV7-2 and TRBJ1-2 genes, the complete variable region becomes GAGVSQSPSNKVTEKGKDVELRCDPISGHTALYWYRQSLGQGLEFLIYFQGNSAPDKSGLPSDRFSAERTGGSVSTLTIQRTQQEDSAVYLCASSLAGGDYGYTFGSGTRLTVV.